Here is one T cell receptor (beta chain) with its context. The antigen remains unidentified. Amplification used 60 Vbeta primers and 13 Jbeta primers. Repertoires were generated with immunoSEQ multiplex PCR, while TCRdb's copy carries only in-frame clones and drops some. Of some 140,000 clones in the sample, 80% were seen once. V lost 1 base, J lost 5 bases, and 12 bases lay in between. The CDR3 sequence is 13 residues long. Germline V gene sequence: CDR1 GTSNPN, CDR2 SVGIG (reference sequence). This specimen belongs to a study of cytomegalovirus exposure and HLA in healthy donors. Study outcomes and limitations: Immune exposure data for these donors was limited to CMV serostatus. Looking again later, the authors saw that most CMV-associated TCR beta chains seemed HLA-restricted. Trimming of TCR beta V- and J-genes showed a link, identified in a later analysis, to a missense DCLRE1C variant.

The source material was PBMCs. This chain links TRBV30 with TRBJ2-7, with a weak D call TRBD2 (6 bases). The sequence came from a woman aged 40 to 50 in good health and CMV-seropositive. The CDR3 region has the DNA TGTGCCTGGAGTGATATCTGGGAGGACGAGCAGTACTTC. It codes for CAWSDIWEDEQYF.